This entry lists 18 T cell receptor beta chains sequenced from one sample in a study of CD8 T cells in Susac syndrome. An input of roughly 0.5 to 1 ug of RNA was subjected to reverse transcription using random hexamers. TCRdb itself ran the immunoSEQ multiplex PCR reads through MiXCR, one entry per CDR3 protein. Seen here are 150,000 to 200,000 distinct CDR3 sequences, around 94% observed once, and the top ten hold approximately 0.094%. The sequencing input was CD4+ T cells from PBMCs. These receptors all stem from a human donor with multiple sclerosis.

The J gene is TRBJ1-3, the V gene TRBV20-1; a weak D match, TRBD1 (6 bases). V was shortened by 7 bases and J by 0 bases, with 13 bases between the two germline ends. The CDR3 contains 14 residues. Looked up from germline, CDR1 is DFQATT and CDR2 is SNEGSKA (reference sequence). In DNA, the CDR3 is TGCAGTGGTAGGACAGCCAGCTCTGGAAACACCATATATTTT. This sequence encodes CSGRTASSGNTIYF.

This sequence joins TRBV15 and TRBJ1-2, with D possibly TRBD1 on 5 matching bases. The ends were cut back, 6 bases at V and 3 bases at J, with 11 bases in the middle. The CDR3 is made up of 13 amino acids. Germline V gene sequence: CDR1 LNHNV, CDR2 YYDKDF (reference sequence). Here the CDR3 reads CATSLDTDYGYTF. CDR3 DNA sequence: TGTGCCACCAGTTTGGACACGGACTATGGCTACACCTTC.

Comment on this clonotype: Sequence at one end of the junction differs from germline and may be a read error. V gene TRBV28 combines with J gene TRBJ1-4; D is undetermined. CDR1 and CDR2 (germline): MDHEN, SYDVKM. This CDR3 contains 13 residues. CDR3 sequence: CASSLEGIERLFF. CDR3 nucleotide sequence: TGTGCCAGCAGTCTTGAGGGAATTGAAAGACTGTTTTTT.

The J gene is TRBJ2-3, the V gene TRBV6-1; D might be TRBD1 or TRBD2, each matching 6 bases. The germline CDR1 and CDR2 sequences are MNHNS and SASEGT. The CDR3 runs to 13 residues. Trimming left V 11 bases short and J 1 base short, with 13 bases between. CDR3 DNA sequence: TGTGCCGGGATGGGGGGCGGCACAGATACGCAGTATTTT. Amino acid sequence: CAGMGGGTDTQYF.

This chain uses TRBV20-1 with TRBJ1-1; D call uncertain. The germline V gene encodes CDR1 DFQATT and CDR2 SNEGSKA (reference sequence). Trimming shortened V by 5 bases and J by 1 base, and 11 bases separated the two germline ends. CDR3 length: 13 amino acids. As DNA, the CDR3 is TGCAGTGCTGTGAATTCCCAGAACACTGAAGCTTTCTTT. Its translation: CSAVNSQNTEAFF.

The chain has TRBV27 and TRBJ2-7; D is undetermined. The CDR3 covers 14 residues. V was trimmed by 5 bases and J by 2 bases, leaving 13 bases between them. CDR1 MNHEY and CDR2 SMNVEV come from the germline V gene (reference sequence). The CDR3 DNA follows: TGTGCCAGCAGTCTCGGCAGTTTTGCCTACGAGCAGTACTTC. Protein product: CASSLGSFAYEQYF.

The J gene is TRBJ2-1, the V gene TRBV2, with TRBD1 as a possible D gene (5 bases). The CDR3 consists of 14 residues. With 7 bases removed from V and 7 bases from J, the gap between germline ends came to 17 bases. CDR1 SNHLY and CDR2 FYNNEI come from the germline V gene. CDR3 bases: TGTGCCAGCACTCCCAGTGACAGCCCGAATGAGCAGTTCTTC. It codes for CASTPSDSPNEQFF.

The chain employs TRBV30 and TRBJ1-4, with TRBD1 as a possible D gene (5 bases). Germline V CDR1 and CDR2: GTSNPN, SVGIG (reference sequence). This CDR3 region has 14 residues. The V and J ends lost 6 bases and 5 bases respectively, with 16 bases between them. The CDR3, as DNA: TGTGCCTGCTCCTCGGGACGAATAAATGAAAAACTGTTTTTT. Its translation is CACSSGRINEKLFF.

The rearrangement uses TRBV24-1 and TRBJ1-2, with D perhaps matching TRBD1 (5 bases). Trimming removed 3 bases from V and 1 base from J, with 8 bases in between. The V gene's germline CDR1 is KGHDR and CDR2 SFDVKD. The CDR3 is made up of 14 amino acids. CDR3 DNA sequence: TGTGCCACCAGTGATCCACAGGTTAACTATGGCTACACCTTC. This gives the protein CATSDPQVNYGYTF.

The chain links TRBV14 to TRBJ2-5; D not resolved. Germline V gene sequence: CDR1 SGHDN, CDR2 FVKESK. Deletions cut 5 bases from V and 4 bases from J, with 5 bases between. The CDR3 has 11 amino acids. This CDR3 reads CASSAGETQYF. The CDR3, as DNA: TGTGCCAGCAGCGCCGGAGAGACCCAGTACTTC.

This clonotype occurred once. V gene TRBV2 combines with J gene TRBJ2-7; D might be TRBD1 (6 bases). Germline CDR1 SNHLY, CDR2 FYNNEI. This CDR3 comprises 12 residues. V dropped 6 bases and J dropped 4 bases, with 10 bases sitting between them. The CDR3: CASRLGGYEQYF. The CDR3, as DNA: TGTGCCAGCAGATTAGGGGGTTACGAGCAGTACTTC.

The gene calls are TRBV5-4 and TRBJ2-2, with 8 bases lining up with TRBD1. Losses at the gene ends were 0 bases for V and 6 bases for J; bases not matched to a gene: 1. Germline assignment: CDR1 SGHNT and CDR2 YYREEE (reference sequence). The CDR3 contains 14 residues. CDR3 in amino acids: CASSLARGPGELFF. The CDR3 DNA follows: TGTGCCAGCAGCTTGGCCAGGGGGCCCGGGGAGCTGTTTTTT.

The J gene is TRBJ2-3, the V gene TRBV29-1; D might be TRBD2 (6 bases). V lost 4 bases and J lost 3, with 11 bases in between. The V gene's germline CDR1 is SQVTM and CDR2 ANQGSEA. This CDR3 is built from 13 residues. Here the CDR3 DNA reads TGCAGCGTTGTGGGGGGAGCGACAGATACGCAGTATTTT. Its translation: CSVVGGATDTQYF.

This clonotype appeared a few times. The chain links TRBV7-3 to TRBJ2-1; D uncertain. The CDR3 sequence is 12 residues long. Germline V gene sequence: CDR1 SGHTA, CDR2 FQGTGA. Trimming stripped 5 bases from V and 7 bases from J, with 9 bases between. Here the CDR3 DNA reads TGTGCCAGCAGCGAACCGAGGAATGAGCAGTTCTTC. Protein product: CASSEPRNEQFF.

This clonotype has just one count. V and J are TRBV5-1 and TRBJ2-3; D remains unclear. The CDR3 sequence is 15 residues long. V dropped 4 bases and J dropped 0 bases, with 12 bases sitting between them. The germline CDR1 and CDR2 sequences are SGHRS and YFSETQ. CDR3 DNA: TGCGCCAGCAGCAACGTGACGATGAGCACAGATACGCAGTATTTT. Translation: CASSNVTMSTDTQYF. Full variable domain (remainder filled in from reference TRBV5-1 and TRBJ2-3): KAGVTQTPRYLIKTRGQQVTLSCSPISGHRSVSWYQQTPGQGLQFLFEYFSETQRNKGNFPGRFSGRQFSNSRSEMNVSTLELGDSALYLCASSNVTMSTDTQYFGPGTRLTVL.

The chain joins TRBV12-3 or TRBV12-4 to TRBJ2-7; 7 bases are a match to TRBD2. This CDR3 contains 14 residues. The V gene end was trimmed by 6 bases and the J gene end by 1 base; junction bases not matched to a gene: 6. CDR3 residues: CASSSHSGSYEQYF. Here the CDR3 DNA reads TGTGCCAGCAGCAGCCATAGCGGGTCCTACGAGCAGTACTTC.

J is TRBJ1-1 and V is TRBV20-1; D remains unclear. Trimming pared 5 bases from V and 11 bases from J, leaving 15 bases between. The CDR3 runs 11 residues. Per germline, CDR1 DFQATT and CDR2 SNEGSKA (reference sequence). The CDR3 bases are TGCAGTGCTTTGGACGGGATCGGCGCTTTCTTT. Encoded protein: CSALDGIGAFF.

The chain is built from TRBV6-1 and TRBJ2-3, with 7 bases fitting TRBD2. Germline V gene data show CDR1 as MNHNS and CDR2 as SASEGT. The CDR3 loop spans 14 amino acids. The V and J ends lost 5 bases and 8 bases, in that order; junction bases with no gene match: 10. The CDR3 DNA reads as TGTGCCAGCAGTCCACGGACTAGAGACCCTACGCAGTATTTT. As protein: CASSPRTRDPTQYF.